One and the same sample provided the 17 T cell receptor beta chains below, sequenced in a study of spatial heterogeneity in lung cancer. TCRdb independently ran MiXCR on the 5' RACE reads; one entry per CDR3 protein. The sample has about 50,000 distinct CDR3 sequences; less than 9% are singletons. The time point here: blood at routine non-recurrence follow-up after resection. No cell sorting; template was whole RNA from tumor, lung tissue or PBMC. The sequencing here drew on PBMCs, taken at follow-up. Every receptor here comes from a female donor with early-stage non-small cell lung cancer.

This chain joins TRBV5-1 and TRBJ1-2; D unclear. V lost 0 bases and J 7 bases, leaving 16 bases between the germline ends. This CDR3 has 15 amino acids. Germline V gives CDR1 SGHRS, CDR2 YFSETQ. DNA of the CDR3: TGCGCCAGCAGCTTGGTGGACCCCCGGAACGGTGGCTACACCTTC. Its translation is CASSLVDPRNGGYTF.

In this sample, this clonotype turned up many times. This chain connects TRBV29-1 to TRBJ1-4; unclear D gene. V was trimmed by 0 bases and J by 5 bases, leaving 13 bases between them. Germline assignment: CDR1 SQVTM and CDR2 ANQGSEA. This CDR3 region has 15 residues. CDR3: CSVEDSARGNEKLFF. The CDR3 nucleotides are TGCAGCGTTGAAGATTCGGCCCGAGGGAATGAAAAACTGTTTTTT.

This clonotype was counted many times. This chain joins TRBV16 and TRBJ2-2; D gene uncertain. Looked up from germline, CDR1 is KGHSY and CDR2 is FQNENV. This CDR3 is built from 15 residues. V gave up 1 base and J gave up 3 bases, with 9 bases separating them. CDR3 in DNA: TGTGCCAGCAGCCAATATTGGGTGGACACCGGGGAGCTGTTTTTT. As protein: CASSQYWVDTGELFF.

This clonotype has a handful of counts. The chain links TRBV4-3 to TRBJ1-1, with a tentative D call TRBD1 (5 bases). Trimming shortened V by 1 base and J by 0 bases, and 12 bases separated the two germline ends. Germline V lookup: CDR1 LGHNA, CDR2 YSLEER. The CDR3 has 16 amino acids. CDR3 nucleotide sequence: TGCGCCAGCAGCCAAGTTCTGCAGGGAATGAACACTGAAGCTTTCTTT. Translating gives CASSQVLQGMNTEAFF.

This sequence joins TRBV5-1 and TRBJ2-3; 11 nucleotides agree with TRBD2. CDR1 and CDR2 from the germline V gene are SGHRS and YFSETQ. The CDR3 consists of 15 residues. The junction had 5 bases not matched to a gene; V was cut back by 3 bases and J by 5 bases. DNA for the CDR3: TGCGCCAGCAGCTCGACTAGCGGGGCGATAGATACGCAGTATTTT. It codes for CASSSTSGAIDTQYF.

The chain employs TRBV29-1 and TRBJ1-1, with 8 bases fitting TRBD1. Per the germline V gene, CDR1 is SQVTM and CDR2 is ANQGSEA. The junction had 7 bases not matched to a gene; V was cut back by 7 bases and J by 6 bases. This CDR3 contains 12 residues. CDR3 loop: CSAYDRGAEAFF. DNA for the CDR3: TGCAGCGCATACGACAGGGGAGCTGAAGCTTTCTTT.

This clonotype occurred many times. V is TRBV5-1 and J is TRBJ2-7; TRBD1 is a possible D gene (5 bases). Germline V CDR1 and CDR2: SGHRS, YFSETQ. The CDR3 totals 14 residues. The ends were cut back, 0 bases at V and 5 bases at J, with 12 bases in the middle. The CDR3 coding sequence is TGCGCCAGCAGCTTGGCAGGGAATGTTAACGAGCAGTACTTC. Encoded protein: CASSLAGNVNEQYF.

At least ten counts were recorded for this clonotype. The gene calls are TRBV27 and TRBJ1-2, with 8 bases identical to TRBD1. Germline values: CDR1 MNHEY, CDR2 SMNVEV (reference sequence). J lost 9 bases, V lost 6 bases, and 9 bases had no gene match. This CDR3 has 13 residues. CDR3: CASRRDRFGSYTF. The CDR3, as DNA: TGTGCCAGCAGGCGGGACAGGTTTGGGAGCTACACCTTC.

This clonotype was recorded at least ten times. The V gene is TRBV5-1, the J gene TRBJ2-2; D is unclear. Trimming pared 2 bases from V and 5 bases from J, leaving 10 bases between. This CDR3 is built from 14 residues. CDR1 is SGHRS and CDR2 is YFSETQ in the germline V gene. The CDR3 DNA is TGCGCCAGCAGCTTTTTTCGTGAGACCGGGGAGCTGTTTTTT. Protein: CASSFFRETGELFF.

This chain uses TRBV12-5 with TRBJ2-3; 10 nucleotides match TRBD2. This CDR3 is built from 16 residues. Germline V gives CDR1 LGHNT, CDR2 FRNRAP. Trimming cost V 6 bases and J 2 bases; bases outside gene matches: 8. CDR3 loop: CASGPSSGSFTDTQYF. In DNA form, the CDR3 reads TGTGCTAGTGGCCCCTCTAGCGGGAGCTTCACAGATACGCAGTATTTT. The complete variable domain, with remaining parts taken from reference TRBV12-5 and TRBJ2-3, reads DARVTQTPRHKVTEMGQEVTMRCQPILGHNTVFWYRQTMMQGLELLAYFRNRAPLDDSGMPKDRFSAEMPDATLATLKIQPSEPRDSAVYFCASGPSSGSFTDTQYFGPGTRLTVL.

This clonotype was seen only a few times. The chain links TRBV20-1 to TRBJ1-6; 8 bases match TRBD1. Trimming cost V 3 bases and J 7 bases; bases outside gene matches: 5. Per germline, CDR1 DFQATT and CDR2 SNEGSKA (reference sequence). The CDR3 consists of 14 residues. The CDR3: CSASWGQANSPLHF. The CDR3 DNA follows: TGCAGTGCTAGTTGGGGACAGGCAAATTCACCCCTCCACTTT.

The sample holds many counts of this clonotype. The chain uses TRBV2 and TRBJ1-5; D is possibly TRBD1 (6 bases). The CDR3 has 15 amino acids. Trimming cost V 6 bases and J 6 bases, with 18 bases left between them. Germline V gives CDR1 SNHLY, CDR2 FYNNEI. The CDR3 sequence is CASRAGERYTQPQHF. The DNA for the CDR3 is TGTGCCAGCAGAGCAGGGGAGCGGTACACTCAGCCCCAGCATTTT.

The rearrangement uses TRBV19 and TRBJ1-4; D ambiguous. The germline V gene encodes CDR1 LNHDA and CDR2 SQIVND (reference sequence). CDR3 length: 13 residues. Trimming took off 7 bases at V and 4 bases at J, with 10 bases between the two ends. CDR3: CASTPYDNEKLFF. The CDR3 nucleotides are TGTGCCAGTACCCCCTACGATAATGAAAAACTGTTTTTT.

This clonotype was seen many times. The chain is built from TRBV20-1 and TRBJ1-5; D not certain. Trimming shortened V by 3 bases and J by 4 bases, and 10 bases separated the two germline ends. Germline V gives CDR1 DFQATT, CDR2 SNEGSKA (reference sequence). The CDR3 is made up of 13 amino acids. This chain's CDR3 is CSASLGINQPQHF. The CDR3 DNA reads TGCAGTGCTAGCTTGGGGATTAATCAGCCCCAGCATTTT.

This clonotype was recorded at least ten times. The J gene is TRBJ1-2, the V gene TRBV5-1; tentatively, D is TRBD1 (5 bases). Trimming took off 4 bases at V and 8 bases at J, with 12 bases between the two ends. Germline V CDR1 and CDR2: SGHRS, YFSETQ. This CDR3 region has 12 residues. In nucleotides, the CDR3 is TGCGCCAGCAGCCCGGAAGGGGAAGGCTACACCTTC. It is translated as CASSPEGEGYTF.

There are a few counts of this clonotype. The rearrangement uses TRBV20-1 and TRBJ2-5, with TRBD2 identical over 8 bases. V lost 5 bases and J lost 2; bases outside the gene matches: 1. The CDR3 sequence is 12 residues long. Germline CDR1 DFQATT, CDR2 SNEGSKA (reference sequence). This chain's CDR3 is CSAGTRQETQYF. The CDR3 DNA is TGCAGTGCTGGGACTAGGCAAGAGACCCAGTACTTC.

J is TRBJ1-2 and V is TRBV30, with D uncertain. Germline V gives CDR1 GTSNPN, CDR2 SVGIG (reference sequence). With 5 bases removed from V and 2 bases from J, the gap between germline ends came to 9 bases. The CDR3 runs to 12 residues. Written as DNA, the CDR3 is TGTGCCTGGGCCAGACGGAACTATGGCTACACCTTC. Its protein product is CAWARRNYGYTF. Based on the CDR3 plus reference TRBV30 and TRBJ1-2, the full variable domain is SQTIHQWPATLVQPVGSPLSLECTVEGTSNPNLYWYRQAAGRGLQLLFYSVGIGQISSEVPQNLSASRPQDRQFILSSKKLLLSDSGFYLCAWARRNYGYTFGSGTRLTVV.